This is a list of T cell receptor beta chains from one sample in a study of blood T cell repertoires in COVID-19. The assay was immunoSEQ multiplex PCR, and TCRdb's table has in-frame clones only and misses some. The sample has 350,000 or so clones, about 83% seen once. Input material: peripheral blood. The receptors stem from a man aged 25 to 45 with active or convalescent COVID-19. The CDR3 runs from the conserved cysteine through the conserved F or W. The D gene is left open where the match is weak. Size is omitted from some rows. Given values are once, few, many or a class for expanded clones.

CASSLMNTEAFF	TGTGCCAGTAGCCTAATGAACACTGAAGCTTTCTTT	NA	TRBV19	TRBJ1-1	NA
CASSSGNGGQPQHF	TGTGCCAGCAGCTCGGGCAACGGGGGGCAGCCCCAGCATTTT	NA	TRBV5-5	TRBJ1-5	NA
CASNDPSTEAFF	TGTGCCAGCAATGACCCCTCCACTGAAGCTTTCTTT	NA	TRBV2	TRBJ1-1	NA
CASRQGGGYEQYF	TGCGCCAGTCGTCAGGGGGGCGGCTACGAGCAGTACTTC	many	TRBV10-2	TRBJ2-7	NA
CATSLGRGGEQFF	TGTGCCACCTCCCTTGGGAGGGGGGGTGAGCAGTTCTTC	few	TRBV24-1	TRBJ2-1	NA
CATSAFLADNEQFF	TGTGCCACCAGCGCCTTCCTAGCGGACAATGAGCAGTTCTTC	NA	TRBV15	TRBJ2-1	TRBD2
CASNSLPPDTEAFF	TGCGCCAGCAACTCTCTCCCCCCTGACACTGAAGCTTTCTTT	NA	TRBV5-1	TRBJ1-1	NA
CSVEGLGGSTEAFF	TGCAGCGTTGAGGGACTAGGGGGAAGCACTGAAGCTTTCTTT	NA	TRBV29-1	TRBJ1-1	NA
CATSDAVAAGRQETQYF	TGTGCCACCAGTGATGCCGTCGCGGCGGGGCGCCAAGAGACCCAGTACTTC	NA	TRBV24-1	TRBJ2-5	NA
CASSRQGNNQPQHF	TGTGCCAGCAGCCGCCAGGGCAACAATCAGCCCCAGCATTTT	NA	TRBV7-2	TRBJ1-5	NA
CASSLEQASYGYTF	TGTGCCAGCAGCCTGGAACAGGCGAGCTATGGCTACACCTTC	NA	TRBV5-8	TRBJ1-2	NA
CARGQGNEKLFF	TGTGCTAGAGGACAGGGGAATGAAAAACTGTTTTTT	NA	TRBV14	TRBJ1-4	TRBD1
CASSTGAGNTIYF	TGTGCCAGCAGCACAGGGGCCGGAAACACCATATATTTT	NA	TRBV7-8	TRBJ1-3	TRBD1
CASSPRDRTTDTQYF	TGTGCCAGCTCACCACGAGACAGGACCACAGATACGCAGTATTTT	NA	TRBV18	TRBJ2-3	NA
CASITEGGTEAFF	TGCGCCAGCATCACCGAGGGCGGGACTGAAGCTTTCTTT	few	TRBV5-1	TRBJ1-1	NA
CASSQEWQANQPQHF	TGCGCCAGCAGCCAAGAGTGGCAGGCGAATCAGCCCCAGCATTTT	NA	TRBV4-3	TRBJ1-5	NA
CASSPRSDTQYF	TGTGCCAGCAGCCCGAGGAGCGATACGCAGTATTTT	NA	TRBV9	TRBJ2-3	NA
CASSSGLAGVRGTDTQYF	TGTGCCAGCAGTTCCGGACTAGCGGGGGTTCGCGGCACAGATACGCAGTATTTT	NA	TRBV6-2/TRBV6-3	TRBJ2-3	TRBD2
CASSQEATGAEAFF	TGCGCCAGCAGCCAAGAGGCGACAGGGGCTGAAGCTTTCTTT	NA	TRBV4-1	TRBJ1-1	TRBD1
CASSQELAGTYEQYF	TGCGCCAGCAGCCAAGAGCTAGCGGGAACCTACGAGCAGTACTTC	NA	TRBV4-1	TRBJ2-7	TRBD2
CASSPQRGTVKTQYF	TGTGCCAGCAGTCCACAGAGAGGGACAGTTAAGACCCAGTACTTC	NA	TRBV6-2/TRBV6-3	TRBJ2-5	TRBD1
CASRKDREAVEQYF	TGTGCCAGCAGGAAGGACAGGGAGGCGGTCGAGCAGTACTTC	NA	TRBV6-5	TRBJ2-7	TRBD1
CASSKTSGSYVGTDTQYF	TGTGCCAGTAGTAAGACTAGCGGGAGTTACGTCGGCACAGATACGCAGTATTTT	NA	TRBV19	TRBJ2-3	TRBD2
CASSVGGGASSYNEQFF	TGTGCCAGCAGCGTAGGCGGGGGGGCGAGCTCCTACAATGAGCAGTTCTTC	NA	TRBV9	TRBJ2-1	TRBD2
CASSPDRNEQYF	TGTGCCAGCAGTCCCGACAGGAACGAGCAGTACTTC	NA	TRBV12-3/TRBV12-4	TRBJ2-7	NA
CASEGVGTEKFF	TGCGCCAGCGAAGGGGTGGGGACAGAGAAGTTCTTC	NA	TRBV5-1	TRBJ2-1	TRBD1
CASSTPEVIEKLFF	TGTGCCAGCAGTACTCCGGAGGTGATAGAAAAACTGTTTTTT	NA	TRBV6-6	TRBJ1-4	NA
CASSRRGGGLTDTQYF	TGCGCCAGCAGCCGCCGTGGGGGCGGACTCACAGATACGCAGTATTTT	NA	TRBV5-1	TRBJ2-3	NA
CASSLSYTGTRGYTF	TGTGCCAGCAGTTTGTCTTACACAGGGACGAGAGGCTACACCTTC	NA	TRBV27	TRBJ1-2	NA
CASSLSGPLPTEAFF	TGTGCCAGCAGCTTAAGCGGCCCGCTGCCCACTGAAGCTTTCTTT	NA	TRBV7-3	TRBJ1-1	NA
CASSPTGRTGADTQYF	TGCGCCAGCAGCCCAACCGGGAGAACCGGGGCAGATACGCAGTATTTT	NA	TRBV4-1	TRBJ2-3	NA
CASSLTGRGLFGRVGNEQFF	TGCGCCAGCAGCTTGACGGGCAGGGGGCTTTTTGGTCGAGTCGGCAATGAGCAGTTCTTC	many	TRBV5-1	TRBJ2-1	TRBD1
CASSLARYEQFF	TGTGCCAGCAGCTTGGCCAGGTATGAGCAGTTCTTC	NA	TRBV5-6	TRBJ2-1	NA
CAWSAYSSYEQYF	TGTGCCTGGAGTGCCTACAGCTCCTACGAGCAGTACTTC	NA	TRBV30	TRBJ2-7	NA
CASSELMRDTEAFF	TGTGCCAGCAGTGAACTGATGCGGGACACTGAAGCTTTCTTT	once	TRBV6-1	TRBJ1-1	NA
CASRGQGTVEEQFF	TGCGCCAGCAGGGGGCAGGGCACCGTTGAAGAGCAGTTCTTC	once	TRBV5-1	TRBJ2-1	NA
CASSLVVAGGDTQYF	TGTGCCAGCAGCTTAGTCGTAGCGGGGGGGGATACGCAGTATTTT	once	TRBV11-3	TRBJ2-3	TRBD2
CAIRTGTTDNEKLFF	TGTGCCATCAGGACTGGGACAACTGATAATGAAAAACTGTTTTTT	NA	TRBV10-3	TRBJ1-4	NA
CASSSLGEDEQFF	TGTGCCAGCAGTTCCCTCGGGGAGGATGAGCAGTTCTTC	NA	TRBV27	TRBJ2-1	NA
CASSELAGVSETQYF	TGTGCCAGCAGTGAGCTAGCGGGAGTATCGGAGACCCAGTACTTC	NA	TRBV2	TRBJ2-5	TRBD2
CATSGGWGGSNEKLFF	TGTGCCACCAGCGGCGGGTGGGGTGGCAGTAATGAAAAACTGTTTTTT	NA	TRBV15	TRBJ1-4	NA
CASSRDRGVEKLFF	TGTGCCAGCAGCCGGGACAGGGGTGTTGAAAAACTGTTTTTT	NA	TRBV7-2	TRBJ1-4	TRBD1
CASGSGDSGNTIYF	TGTGCTAGTGGTTCGGGGGACTCTGGAAACACCATATATTTT	NA	TRBV12-5	TRBJ1-3	NA
CASSFDPPGNEQFF	TGTGCCAGCAGCTTCGACCCTCCGGGCAATGAGCAGTTCTTC	NA	TRBV7-2	TRBJ2-1	NA
CASSPLGGGANVLTF	TGTGCCAGCAGCCCCCTCGGAGGGGGGGCCAACGTCCTGACTTTC	NA	TRBV28	TRBJ2-6	NA
CASSQEWAREWTEAFF	TGCGCCAGCAGCCAAGAGTGGGCCAGGGAATGGACTGAAGCTTTCTTT	once	TRBV4-3	TRBJ1-1	NA
CASSPGGAEQFF	TGTGCCAGCAGCCCGGGGGGAGCTGAGCAGTTCTTC	NA	TRBV9	TRBJ2-1	TRBD2
CASSLAEGLPREKLFF	TGTGCCAGCAGCTTGGCCGAGGGCCTACCCCGTGAAAAACTGTTTTTT	once	TRBV5-5	TRBJ1-4	NA
CASTIDAGRWSPLHF	TGTGCCAGTACTATCGATGCAGGTCGTTGGTCACCCCTCCACTTT	once	TRBV19	TRBJ1-6	NA
CAWGGPGGTEAFF	TGTGCCTGGGGGGGACCGGGGGGCACTGAAGCTTTCTTT	NA	TRBV30	TRBJ1-1	NA
CASSTKPAGPAYNEQFF	TGCGCCAGCAGTACCAAACCAGCGGGACCGGCCTACAATGAGCAGTTCTTC	NA	TRBV10-2	TRBJ2-1	TRBD2
CASSIWSGGGEQFF	TGTGCCAGTAGTATTTGGAGCGGGGGGGGTGAGCAGTTCTTC	NA	TRBV19	TRBJ2-1	TRBD2
CASSRGQNIYGYTF	TGTGCCAGCAGTCGCGGACAGAATATATATGGCTACACCTTC	NA	TRBV28	TRBJ1-2	NA
CASSLTTVNTEAFF	TGTGCCAGCAGCTTAACAACAGTGAACACTGAAGCTTTCTTT	NA	TRBV7-8	TRBJ1-1	NA
CACRGNSPLHF	TGTGCCTGCCGGGGTAATTCACCCCTCCACTTT	few	TRBV30	TRBJ1-6	NA